This T cell receptor (beta chain) was identified in a study of cytomegalovirus exposure and HLA in healthy donors. Use of 60 Vbeta and 13 Jbeta primers characterized the PCR. Here immunoSEQ multiplex PCR was the method, and the copy in TCRdb shows in-frame clones only, minus some. Seen here are 95,000 to 100,000 clones, roughly 75% observed once, and the top ten hold more than 0.6%. CDR1 is MDHEN, CDR2 SYDVKM, per germline. The CDR3 covers 17 residues. V shed 4 bases, J shed 2 bases, and the junction held 9 bases outside the gene matches. This chain uses TRBV28 with TRBJ2-3, with 10 bases that match TRBD2. The source material was PBMCs. The sequence was collected from an older woman in good health and CMV-seronegative. The CDR3 reads CASSSSGLADLTDTQYF. As DNA, the CDR3 is TGTGCCAGCAGTTCATCCGGACTAGCGGACCTCACAGATACGCAGTATTTT.